Sequencing of this T cell receptor (beta chain) was carried out in a study of tumor-infiltrating lymphocytes in primary liver carcinoma. TCR beta cDNA was prepared out of around 460 ng total RNA by means of a constant-region primer. It was through three nested multiplex PCR rounds of slightly modified ARM-PCR that TCR beta libraries arose. For around 9 cycles apiece, the opening two PCR rounds ran with TRBV1-TRBV30 forward primers and a C-beta reverse primer. TCRdb processed the multiplex PCR reads anew with MiXCR; each CDR3 protein has one entry. The sample yields just under 95,000 distinct CDR3 sequences, less than 75% seen once. Germline V gene lookup returns CDR1 SGHRS and CDR2 YFSETQ. V was cut by 0 bases and J by 9 bases, with 13 bases left in between. The CDR3 contains 13 residues. DNA and RNA were both co-extracted from about 19-30 mg of bulk tissue that had not been sorted.

The sequenced sample consisted of tumor-adjacent normal liver tissue. The chain joins TRBV5-1 to TRBJ2-7; tentatively, D is TRBD1 or TRBD2 (5 bases each). This clonotype originated in a man aged 35 to 55 with primary liver carcinoma and hepatitis B virus infection. The CDR3 DNA follows: TGCGCCAGCAGCTTGGGAACAGGAGGCGTGCAGTACTTC. Its translation: CASSLGTGGVQYF.